A single sample is the source of the 15 T cell receptor beta chains below, sequenced in a study of cytomegalovirus exposure and HLA in healthy donors (dated by TCRdb to the late 2010s). Library method: the immunoSEQ multiplex PCR assay. For the multiplex PCR, a mixture combining 60 forward primers for TCR Vbeta segments and 13 reverse primers for TCR Jbeta segments was used. TCRdb took this table from immuneACCESS and kept in-frame rearrangements with V and J called. Such tables lack part of the clones; where checked against another copy, unresolved V genes explain under half of the gap, and the rest is unexplained. In this sample the table shows 150,000 to 200,000 clones, 70% to 90% of which occur a single time. Roughly 10% of the sample rests with the top ten. Sequenced material: PBMCs. The receptor source for this set is a man aged 18-30 years in good health and CMV-seropositive.

This sequence joins TRBV4-1 and TRBJ2-2, with D perhaps matching TRBD2 (5 bases). Germline loops: CDR1 MGHRA, CDR2 YSYEKL. V was clipped by 3 bases and J by 0 bases, with 11 bases between them. The CDR3 runs 16 residues. The CDR3 region is CASSQEAGSNTGELFF. In DNA, the CDR3 is TGCGCCAGCAGCCAGGAGGCAGGTTCGAACACCGGGGAGCTGTTTTTT.

The rearrangement links TRBV18 to TRBJ2-3; D is ambiguous. CDR1 is KGHSH, CDR2 LQKENI, per germline. V lost 0 bases to trimming and J lost 6 bases, with 13 bases between them. The CDR3 extends over 15 amino acids. Here the CDR3 reads CASSPPGRNGDTQYF. The DNA of the CDR3 is TGTGCCAGCTCACCACCAGGCCGGAACGGGGATACGCAGTATTTT.

The chain uses TRBV15 and TRBJ2-2; a weak D match, TRBD2 (5 bases). Germline V gene sequence: CDR1 LNHNV, CDR2 YYDKDF (reference sequence). The CDR3 sequence is 16 residues long. Trimming took 4 bases from V and 1 from J, leaving 13 bases between them. The CDR3 DNA reads TGTGCCACCAGCATAGGAGGAGGAGGGAACACCGGGGAGCTGTTTTTT. It is translated as CATSIGGGGNTGELFF. The full variable domain, with the rest looked up from reference TRBV15 and TRBJ2-2, is DAMVIQNPRYQVTQFGKPVTLSCSQTLNHNVMYWYQQKSSQAPKLLFHYYDKDFNNEADTPDNFQSRRPNTSFCFLDIRSPGLGDTAMYLCATSIGGGGNTGELFFGEGSRLTVL.

This chain connects TRBV13 to TRBJ2-1, with 8 bases matching TRBD2. Germline values: CDR1 PRHDT, CDR2 FYEKMQ (reference sequence). Trimming at V came to 1 base and at J to 14 bases, leaving 4 bases not matched to a gene. The CDR3 has 12 residues. The CDR3 DNA follows: TGTGCCAGCAGCTTAGACGGGGGGGCGGAGTTCTTC. Translating gives CASSLDGGAEFF.

This clone has only one observation. This sequence joins TRBV11-2 and TRBJ2-1; 9 bases map to TRBD2. V lost 1 base to trimming and J lost 6 bases; unmatched junction nucleotides: 10. This CDR3 region has 17 residues. CDR1 SGHAT and CDR2 FQNNGV come from the germline V gene. CDR3 region: CASSLVPRLAEINEQFF. The CDR3 DNA reads as TGTGCCAGCAGCTTAGTGCCCAGACTAGCGGAAATCAATGAGCAGTTCTTC.

The rearrangement joins TRBV7-2 to TRBJ2-4; TRBD1 agrees at 9 bases. The ends lost 2 bases at V and 0 bases at J; junction bases unmatched: 5. Germline V CDR1 and CDR2: SGHTA, FQGNSA. CDR3 length equals 17 residues. CDR3 residues: CASSLSPGQGAKNIQYF. CDR3 DNA: TGTGCCAGCAGCTTAAGTCCGGGACAGGGAGCCAAAAACATTCAGTACTTC.

This clone was detected only a few times. At one end the junction does not follow the germline gene, possibly because of a read error. The sample contains more than one DNA sequence encoding this CDR3. V usage is TRBV5-4 and J usage is TRBJ1-4, with D unclear. The CDR3 totals 15 residues. Germline values: CDR1 SGHNT, CDR2 YYREEE (reference sequence). In DNA form, the CDR3 reads TGCGCCAGCAGCCAAGATGTCGGGAGTAATGAAAAACTGTTTTTT. Translated: CASSQDVGSNEKLFF.

The chain joins TRBV2 to TRBJ2-5; 9 bases map to TRBD1. The J segment lost 1 base and the V segment lost 8 bases, leaving 8 bases of the junction unmatched. Per germline, CDR1 SNHLY and CDR2 FYNNEI. The CDR3 sequence is 15 residues long. For the CDR3, the DNA is TGTGCCAGCCGCCGGGACAGGGACCTCCAAGAGACCCAGTACTTC. Protein product: CASRRDRDLQETQYF.

V and J are TRBV13 and TRBJ2-7; 10 bases are shared with TRBD1. Germline CDR1 and CDR2: PRHDT and FYEKMQ (reference sequence). This CDR3 is 14 amino acids long. Trimming removed 7 bases from V and 7 bases from J; junction bases left unmatched: 10. This chain's CDR3 is CASKTGGKMVEQYF. Here the CDR3 DNA reads TGTGCCAGCAAGACAGGGGGCAAAATGGTGGAGCAGTACTTC.

The V and J genes are TRBV6-1 and TRBJ2-7; a possible D gene is TRBD2 (5 bases). V was clipped by 0 bases and J by 0 bases, with 12 bases between them. The CDR3 is 16 amino acids. Germline CDR1 is MNHNS and CDR2 is SASEGT. The DNA for the CDR3 is TGTGCCAGCAGTGAAGCGGAGGCCTATCCCTCCTACGAGCAGTACTTC. It encodes CASSEAEAYPSYEQYF.

The sample holds one count of this clone. CDR3 sequence reads: CASSSSGGASYEQYF. CDR3 bases: TGCGCCAGCAGCTCTAGCGGGGGGGCCTCCTACGAGCAGTACTTC. The V gene is TRBV5-1, the J gene TRBJ2-7; 12 nucleotides align to TRBD2. J lost 0 bases, V lost 3 bases, and 1 base had no gene match. The CDR3 is made up of 15 amino acids. Looked up from germline, CDR1 is SGHRS and CDR2 is YFSETQ.

The J gene is TRBJ2-3, the V gene TRBV7-7; D remains ambiguous. This CDR3 is built from 13 residues. In germline, CDR1 is SSHAT, CDR2 FNYEAQ (reference sequence). V shed 1 base and J shed 4 bases, with 6 bases lying between them. CDR3 bases: TGTGCCAGCAGCTTAGTCCGGTCAGATACGCAGTATTTT. As protein: CASSLVRSDTQYF.

This chain connects TRBV7-6 to TRBJ1-2, with a possible D match to TRBD1 (5 bases). The V gene lost 1 base and the J gene lost 8 bases, with 11 bases spanning the gap. The CDR3 covers 13 residues. CDR1 SGHVS and CDR2 FNYEAQ come from the germline V gene. The DNA for the CDR3 is TGTGCCAGCAGCTTAGGTGTGGAGGGGGGCTACACCTTC. Protein sequence: CASSLGVEGGYTF.

The chain uses TRBV9 and TRBJ2-1, with 9 bases aligning to TRBD2. Germline CDR1 and CDR2: SGDLS and YYNGEE. CDR3 length equals 17 residues. Germline trimming cut 1 base from V and 4 bases from J; bases unmatched to any gene: 9. Here the CDR3 DNA reads TGTGCCAGCAGCGTAATGTCTAGCGGGGTCGCGTACAATGAGCAGTTCTTC. This gives the protein CASSVMSSGVAYNEQFF.

J is TRBJ2-1 and V is TRBV10-3, with 8 bases that match TRBD1. Trimming at V came to 11 bases and at J to 4 bases, leaving 10 bases not matched to a gene. Germline loops: CDR1 ENHRY, CDR2 SYGVKD. The CDR3 is made up of 14 amino acids. The CDR3 here is CAFSRDRYYNEQFF. The CDR3 nucleotides are TGTGCCTTTAGCCGGGACAGGTATTACAATGAGCAGTTCTTC.